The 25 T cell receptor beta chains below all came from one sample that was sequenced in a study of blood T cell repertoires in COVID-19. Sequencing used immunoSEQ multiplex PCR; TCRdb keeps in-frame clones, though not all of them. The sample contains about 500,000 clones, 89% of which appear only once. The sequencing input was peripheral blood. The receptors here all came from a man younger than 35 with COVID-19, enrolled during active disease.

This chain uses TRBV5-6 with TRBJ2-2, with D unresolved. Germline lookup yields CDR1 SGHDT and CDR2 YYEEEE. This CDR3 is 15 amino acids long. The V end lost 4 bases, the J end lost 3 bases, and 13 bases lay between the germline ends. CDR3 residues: CASSTRSSYTGELFF. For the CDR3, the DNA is TGTGCCAGCAGCACCAGGTCCTCTTACACCGGGGAGCTGTTTTTT.

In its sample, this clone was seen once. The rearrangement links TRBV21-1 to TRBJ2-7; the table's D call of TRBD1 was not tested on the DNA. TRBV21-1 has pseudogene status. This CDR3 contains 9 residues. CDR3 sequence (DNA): TGTGCCACAACCTACGAGCAGTACTTC. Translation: CATTYEQYF.

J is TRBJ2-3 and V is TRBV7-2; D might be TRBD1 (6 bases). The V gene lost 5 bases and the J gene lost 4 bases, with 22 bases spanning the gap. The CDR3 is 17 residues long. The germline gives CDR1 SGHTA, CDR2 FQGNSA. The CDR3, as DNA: TGTGCCAGCAGCCCCCTGCGAGGGACACTTTGGGCAGATACGCAGTATTTT. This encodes CASSPLRGTLWADTQYF. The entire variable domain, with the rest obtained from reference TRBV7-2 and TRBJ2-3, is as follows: GAGVSQSPSNKVTEKGKDVELRCDPISGHTALYWYRQSLGQGLEFLIYFQGNSAPDKSGLPSDRFSAERTGGSVSTLTIQRTQQEDSAVYLCASSPLRGTLWADTQYFGPGTRLTVL.

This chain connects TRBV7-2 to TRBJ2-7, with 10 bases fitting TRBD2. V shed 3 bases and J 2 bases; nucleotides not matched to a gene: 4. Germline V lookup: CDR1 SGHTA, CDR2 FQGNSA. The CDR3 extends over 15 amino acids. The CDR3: CASSFGLADPYEQYF. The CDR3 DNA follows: TGTGCCAGCAGCTTCGGACTAGCGGACCCCTACGAGCAGTACTTC.

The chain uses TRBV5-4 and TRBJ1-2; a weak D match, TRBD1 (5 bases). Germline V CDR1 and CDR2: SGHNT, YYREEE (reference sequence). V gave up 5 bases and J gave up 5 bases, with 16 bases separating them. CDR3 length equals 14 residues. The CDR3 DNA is TGTGCCAGCAGTCCCCCCGACAGCCCATATGGCTACACCTTC. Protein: CASSPPDSPYGYTF.

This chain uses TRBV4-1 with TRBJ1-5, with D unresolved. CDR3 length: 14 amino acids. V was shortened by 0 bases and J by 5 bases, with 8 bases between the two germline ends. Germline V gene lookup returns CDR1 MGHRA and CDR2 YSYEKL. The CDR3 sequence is CASSQELKHQPQHF. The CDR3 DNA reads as TGCGCCAGCAGCCAAGAACTGAAGCATCAGCCCCAGCATTTT.

The CDR3 DNA reads TGTGCCAGCATCGAGACGAGGGGAGGCACCGGGGAGCTGTTTTTT. This gives the protein CASIETRGGTGELFF. J is TRBJ2-2 and V is TRBV2, with D tentatively TRBD2 (6 bases). The germline CDR1 and CDR2 sequences are SNHLY and FYNNEI. There are 15 residues in the CDR3. Trimming removed 7 bases at V and 4 bases at J, with 16 bases between.

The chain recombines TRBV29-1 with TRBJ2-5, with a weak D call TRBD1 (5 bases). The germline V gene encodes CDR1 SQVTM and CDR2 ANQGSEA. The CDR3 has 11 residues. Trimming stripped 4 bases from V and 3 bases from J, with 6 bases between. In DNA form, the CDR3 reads TGCAGCGTTGCCAGGGAAGAGACCCAGTACTTC. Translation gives CSVAREETQYF. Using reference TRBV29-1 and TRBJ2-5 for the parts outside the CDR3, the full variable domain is SAVISQKPSRDICQRGTSLTIQCQVDSQVTMMFWYRQQPGQSLTLIATANQGSEATYESGFVIDKFPISRPNLTFSTLTVSNMSPEDSSIYLCSVAREETQYFGPGTRLLVL.

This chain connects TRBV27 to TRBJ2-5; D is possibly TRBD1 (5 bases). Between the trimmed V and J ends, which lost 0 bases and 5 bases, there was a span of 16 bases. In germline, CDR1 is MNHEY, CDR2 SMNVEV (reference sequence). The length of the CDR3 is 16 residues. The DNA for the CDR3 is TGTGCCAGCAGTTTATCTCATGACAGCTCCTTGGAGACCCAGTACTTC. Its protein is CASSLSHDSSLETQYF.

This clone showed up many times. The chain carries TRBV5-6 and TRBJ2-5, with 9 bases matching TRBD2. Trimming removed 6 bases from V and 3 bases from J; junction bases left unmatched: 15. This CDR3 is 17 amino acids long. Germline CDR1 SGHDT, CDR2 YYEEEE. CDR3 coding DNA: TGTGCCAGCACCGCCCAGAGGAGCGGGAGGAAGAAAGAGACCCAGTACTTC. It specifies CASTAQRSGRKKETQYF.

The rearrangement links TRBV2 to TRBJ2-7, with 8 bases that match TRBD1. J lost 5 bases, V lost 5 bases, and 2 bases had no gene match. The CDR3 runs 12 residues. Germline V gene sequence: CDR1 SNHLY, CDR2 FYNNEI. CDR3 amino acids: CASSPTGDEQYF. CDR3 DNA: TGTGCCAGCAGTCCGACAGGGGACGAGCAGTACTTC.

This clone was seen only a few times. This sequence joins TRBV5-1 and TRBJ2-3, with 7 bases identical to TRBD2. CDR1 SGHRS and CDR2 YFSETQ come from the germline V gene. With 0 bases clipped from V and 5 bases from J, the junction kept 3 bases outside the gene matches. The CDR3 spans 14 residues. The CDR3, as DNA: TGCGCCAGCAGCTTGGCGGGAGGTGTAGATACGCAGTATTTT. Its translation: CASSLAGGVDTQYF.

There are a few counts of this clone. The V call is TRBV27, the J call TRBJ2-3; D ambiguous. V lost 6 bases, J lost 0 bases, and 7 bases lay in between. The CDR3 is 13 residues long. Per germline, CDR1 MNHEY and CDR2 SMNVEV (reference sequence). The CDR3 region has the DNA TGTGCCAGCAGCCACATGAGCACAGATACGCAGTATTTT. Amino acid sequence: CASSHMSTDTQYF.

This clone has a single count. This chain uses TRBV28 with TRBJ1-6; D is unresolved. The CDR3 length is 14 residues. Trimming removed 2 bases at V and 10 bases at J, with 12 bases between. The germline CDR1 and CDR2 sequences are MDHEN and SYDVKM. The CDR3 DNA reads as TGTGCCAGCAGTTTAAACGGGTTCGGGTCACCCCTCCACTTT. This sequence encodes CASSLNGFGSPLHF.

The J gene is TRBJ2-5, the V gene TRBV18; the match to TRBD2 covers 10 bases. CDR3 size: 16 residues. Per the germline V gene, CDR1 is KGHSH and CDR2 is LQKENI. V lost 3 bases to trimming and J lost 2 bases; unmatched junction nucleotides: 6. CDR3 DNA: TGTGCCAGCTCACCGGCCTTACTAGCGGGGCAAGAGACCCAGTACTTC. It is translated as CASSPALLAGQETQYF.

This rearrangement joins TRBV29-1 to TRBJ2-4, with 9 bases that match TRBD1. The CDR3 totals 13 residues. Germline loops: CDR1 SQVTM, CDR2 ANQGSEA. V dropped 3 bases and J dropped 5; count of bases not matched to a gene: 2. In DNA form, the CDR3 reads TGCAGCGTTGAGGGACAGGGACAAAACATTCAGTACTTC. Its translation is CSVEGQGQNIQYF.

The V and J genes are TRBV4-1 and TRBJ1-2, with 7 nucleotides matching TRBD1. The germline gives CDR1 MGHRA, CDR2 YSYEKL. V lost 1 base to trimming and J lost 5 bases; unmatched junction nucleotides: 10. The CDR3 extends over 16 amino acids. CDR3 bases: TGCGCCAGCAGCCAAGGGTATAAGGACAGGATTTATGGCTACACCTTC. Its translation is CASSQGYKDRIYGYTF.

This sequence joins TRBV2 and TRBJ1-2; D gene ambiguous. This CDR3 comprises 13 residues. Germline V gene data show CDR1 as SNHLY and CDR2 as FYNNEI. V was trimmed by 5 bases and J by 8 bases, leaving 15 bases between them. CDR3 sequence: CASSRSRREGYTF. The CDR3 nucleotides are TGTGCCAGCAGTCGAAGTCGGAGGGAGGGCTACACCTTC.

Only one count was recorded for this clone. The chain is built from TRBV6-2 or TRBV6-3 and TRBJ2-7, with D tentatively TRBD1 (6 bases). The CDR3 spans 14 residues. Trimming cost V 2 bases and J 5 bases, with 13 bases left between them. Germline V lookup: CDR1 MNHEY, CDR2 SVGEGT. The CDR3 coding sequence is TGTGCCAGCAGTTACGTTTACTCAGGGGACGAGCAGTACTTC. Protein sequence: CASSYVYSGDEQYF.

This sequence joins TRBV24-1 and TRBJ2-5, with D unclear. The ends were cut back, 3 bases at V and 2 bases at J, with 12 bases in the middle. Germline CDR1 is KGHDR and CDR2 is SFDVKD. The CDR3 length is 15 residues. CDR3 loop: CATSDTRGWQETQYF. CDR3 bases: TGTGCCACCAGTGATACTCGAGGTTGGCAAGAGACCCAGTACTTC.

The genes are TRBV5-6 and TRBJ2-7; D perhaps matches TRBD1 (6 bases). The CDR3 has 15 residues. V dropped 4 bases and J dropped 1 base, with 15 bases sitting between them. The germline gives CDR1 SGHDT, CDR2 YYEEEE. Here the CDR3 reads CASSLPGGRSYEQYF. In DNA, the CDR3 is TGTGCCAGCAGCCTCCCTGGGGGCCGGTCCTACGAGCAGTACTTC.

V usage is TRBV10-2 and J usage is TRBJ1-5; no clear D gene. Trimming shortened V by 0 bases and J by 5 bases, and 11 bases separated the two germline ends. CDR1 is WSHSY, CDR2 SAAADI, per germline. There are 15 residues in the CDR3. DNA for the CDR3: TGCGCCAGCAGTGAGTCGGGAGGATGGGATCAGCCCCAGCATTTT. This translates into CASSESGGWDQPQHF.

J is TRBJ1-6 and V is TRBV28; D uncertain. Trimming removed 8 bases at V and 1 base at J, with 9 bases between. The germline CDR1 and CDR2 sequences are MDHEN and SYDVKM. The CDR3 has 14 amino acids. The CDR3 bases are TGTGCCAGCCGGGAAGGGTCCTATAATTCACCCCTCCACTTT. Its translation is CASREGSYNSPLHF. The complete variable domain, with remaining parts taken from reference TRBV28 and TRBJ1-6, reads DVKVTQSSRYLVKRTGEKVFLECVQDMDHENMFWYRQDPGLGLRLIYFSYDVKMKEKGDIPEGYSVSREKKERFSLILESASTNQTSMYLCASREGSYNSPLHFGNGTRLTVT.

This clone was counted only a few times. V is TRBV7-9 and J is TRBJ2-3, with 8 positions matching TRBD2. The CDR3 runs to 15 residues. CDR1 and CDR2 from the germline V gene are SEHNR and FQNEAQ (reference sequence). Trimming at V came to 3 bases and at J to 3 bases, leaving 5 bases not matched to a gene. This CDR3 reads CASSFGGVPTDTQYF. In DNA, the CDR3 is TGTGCCAGCAGCTTCGGGGGGGTCCCAACAGATACGCAGTATTTT.

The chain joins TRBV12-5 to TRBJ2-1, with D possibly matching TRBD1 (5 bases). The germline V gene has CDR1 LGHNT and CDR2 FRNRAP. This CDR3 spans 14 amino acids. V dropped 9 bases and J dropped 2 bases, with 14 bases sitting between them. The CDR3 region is CASSDNDPYNEQFF. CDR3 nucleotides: TGTGCTAGCTCGGACAATGACCCCTACAATGAGCAGTTCTTC.